The 10 T cell receptor beta chains below were found in one sample sequenced in a study of Ad26.COV2.S vaccination and SARS-CoV-2 variants. The method was immunoSEQ multiplex PCR; TCRdb's version includes in-frame clones alone and lacks a portion of them. The table has under 600,000 clones, about nine tenths seen once. Indicated treatment: roughly 19 received Ad26.COV2.S at low or high dose, single or two shots; roughly five received placebo; per-sample allocation not given. Specimen acquisition occurred on day 63 following the initial vaccine or placebo injection. The sequencing here drew on peripheral blood, taken in a trial of Ad26.COV2.S vaccine versus placebo. These receptors were collected from a person aged 18-65 years who received the Ad26.COV2.S COVID-19 vaccine or a placebo.

The chain has TRBV10-3 and TRBJ2-2; D unresolved. V gave up 0 bases and J gave up 1 base, with 6 bases separating them. Germline values: CDR1 ENHRY, CDR2 SYGVKD. The CDR3 is 15 amino acids. The CDR3 region is CAISESGQNTGELFF. CDR3 sequence (DNA): TGTGCCATCAGTGAGTCAGGGCAGAACACCGGGGAGCTGTTTTTT.

This chain connects TRBV7-9 to TRBJ2-7; 7 positions agree with TRBD1. The CDR3 totals 17 residues. Germline CDR1 SEHNR, CDR2 FQNEAQ (reference sequence). The V gene end was trimmed by 5 bases and the J gene end by 7 bases; junction bases not matched to a gene: 20. This CDR3 is CASSQLTGQASGREQYF. The CDR3 DNA reads as TGTGCCAGCAGCCAGCTGACAGGGCAGGCATCAGGACGGGAGCAGTACTTC.

This clone was picked up a small number of times. In nucleotides, the CDR3 is TGTGCCAGTAGTATTCGAGGGGGGTACGAGCAGTACTTC. Amino acid sequence: CASSIRGGYEQYF. The V gene is TRBV19, the J gene TRBJ2-7; either TRBD1 or TRBD2 may fit D (6 bases each). The germline V gene encodes CDR1 LNHDA and CDR2 SQIVND (reference sequence). Trimming pared 3 bases from V and 4 bases from J, leaving 10 bases between. This CDR3 has 13 amino acids.

The chain uses TRBV27 and TRBJ2-7; D is possibly TRBD1 (6 bases). Trimming took 9 bases from V and 3 from J, leaving 9 bases between them. CDR1 is MNHEY, CDR2 SMNVEV, per germline (reference sequence). The CDR3 has 11 residues. The CDR3 protein is CASRTDYEQYF. In DNA form, the CDR3 reads TGTGCCAGTCGGACAGACTACGAGCAGTACTTC.

The chain links TRBV27 to TRBJ1-4; D gene ambiguous. The CDR3 loop spans 13 amino acids. The ends were cut back, 4 bases at V and 5 bases at J, with 8 bases in the middle. CDR1 is MNHEY and CDR2 is SMNVEV in the germline V gene (reference sequence). The CDR3 region has the DNA TGTGCCAGCAGTTCCCGGTTAAATGAAAAACTGTTTTTT. Its protein is CASSSRLNEKLFF.

The CDR3 loop is CASSHLGGRNEKLFF. The CDR3 nucleotides are TGTGCCAGTAGTCATCTGGGCGGACGAAATGAAAAACTGTTTTTT. The rearrangement joins TRBV19 to TRBJ1-4; no clear D. Per germline, CDR1 LNHDA and CDR2 SQIVND (reference sequence). V lost 5 bases and J 5 bases, leaving 15 bases between the germline ends. The CDR3 consists of 15 residues. Looking up the rest from reference TRBV19 and TRBJ1-4 gives the full variable domain: DGGITQSPKYLFRKEGQNVTLSCEQNLNHDAMYWYRQDPGQGLRLIYYSQIVNDFQKGDIAEGYSVSREKKESFPLTVTSAQKNPTAFYLCASSHLGGRNEKLFFGSGTQLSVL.

The chain couples TRBV7-6 to TRBJ2-5; no clear D. There are 14 residues in the CDR3. V was pared by 5 bases and J by 4 bases, with 14 bases between. Germline V gives CDR1 SGHVS, CDR2 FNYEAQ. As DNA, the CDR3 is TGTGCCAGCAGCGATTACACGGTGGCAGAGACCCAGTACTTC. Translation: CASSDYTVAETQYF.

This clone was observed a handful of times. The chain is built from TRBV11-2 and TRBJ2-1, with D perhaps given as TRBD1 or TRBD2 (5 bases each). Trimming pared 1 base from V and 5 bases from J, leaving 9 bases between. This CDR3 region has 14 residues. Germline lookup yields CDR1 SGHAT and CDR2 FQNNGV. The CDR3 bases are TGTGCCAGCAGCTTAGGGGGGACCGACAATGAGCAGTTCTTC. This gives the protein CASSLGGTDNEQFF.

This chain's CDR3 is CASSSTGNYGYTF. Written as DNA, the CDR3 is TGTGCCAGCAGCTCTACAGGGAATTATGGCTACACCTTC. The rearrangement uses TRBV9 and TRBJ1-2, with D tentatively TRBD1 (6 bases). The germline CDR1 and CDR2 sequences are SGDLS and YYNGEE. Trimming removed 4 bases from V and 5 bases from J, with 12 bases in between. The CDR3 has 13 residues.

On this clone itself: The junction does not match germline at one end; this may be a read error. The chain joins TRBV7-7 to TRBJ1-6, with 8 nucleotides matching TRBD1. CDR1 and CDR2 (germline): SSHAT, FNYEAQ (reference sequence). The CDR3 runs 14 residues. The CDR3 region is CASSPRTGRSPLHF. CDR3 nucleotides: TGTGCTAGCAGCCCCCGGACAGGGAGATCACCCCTCCACTTT.